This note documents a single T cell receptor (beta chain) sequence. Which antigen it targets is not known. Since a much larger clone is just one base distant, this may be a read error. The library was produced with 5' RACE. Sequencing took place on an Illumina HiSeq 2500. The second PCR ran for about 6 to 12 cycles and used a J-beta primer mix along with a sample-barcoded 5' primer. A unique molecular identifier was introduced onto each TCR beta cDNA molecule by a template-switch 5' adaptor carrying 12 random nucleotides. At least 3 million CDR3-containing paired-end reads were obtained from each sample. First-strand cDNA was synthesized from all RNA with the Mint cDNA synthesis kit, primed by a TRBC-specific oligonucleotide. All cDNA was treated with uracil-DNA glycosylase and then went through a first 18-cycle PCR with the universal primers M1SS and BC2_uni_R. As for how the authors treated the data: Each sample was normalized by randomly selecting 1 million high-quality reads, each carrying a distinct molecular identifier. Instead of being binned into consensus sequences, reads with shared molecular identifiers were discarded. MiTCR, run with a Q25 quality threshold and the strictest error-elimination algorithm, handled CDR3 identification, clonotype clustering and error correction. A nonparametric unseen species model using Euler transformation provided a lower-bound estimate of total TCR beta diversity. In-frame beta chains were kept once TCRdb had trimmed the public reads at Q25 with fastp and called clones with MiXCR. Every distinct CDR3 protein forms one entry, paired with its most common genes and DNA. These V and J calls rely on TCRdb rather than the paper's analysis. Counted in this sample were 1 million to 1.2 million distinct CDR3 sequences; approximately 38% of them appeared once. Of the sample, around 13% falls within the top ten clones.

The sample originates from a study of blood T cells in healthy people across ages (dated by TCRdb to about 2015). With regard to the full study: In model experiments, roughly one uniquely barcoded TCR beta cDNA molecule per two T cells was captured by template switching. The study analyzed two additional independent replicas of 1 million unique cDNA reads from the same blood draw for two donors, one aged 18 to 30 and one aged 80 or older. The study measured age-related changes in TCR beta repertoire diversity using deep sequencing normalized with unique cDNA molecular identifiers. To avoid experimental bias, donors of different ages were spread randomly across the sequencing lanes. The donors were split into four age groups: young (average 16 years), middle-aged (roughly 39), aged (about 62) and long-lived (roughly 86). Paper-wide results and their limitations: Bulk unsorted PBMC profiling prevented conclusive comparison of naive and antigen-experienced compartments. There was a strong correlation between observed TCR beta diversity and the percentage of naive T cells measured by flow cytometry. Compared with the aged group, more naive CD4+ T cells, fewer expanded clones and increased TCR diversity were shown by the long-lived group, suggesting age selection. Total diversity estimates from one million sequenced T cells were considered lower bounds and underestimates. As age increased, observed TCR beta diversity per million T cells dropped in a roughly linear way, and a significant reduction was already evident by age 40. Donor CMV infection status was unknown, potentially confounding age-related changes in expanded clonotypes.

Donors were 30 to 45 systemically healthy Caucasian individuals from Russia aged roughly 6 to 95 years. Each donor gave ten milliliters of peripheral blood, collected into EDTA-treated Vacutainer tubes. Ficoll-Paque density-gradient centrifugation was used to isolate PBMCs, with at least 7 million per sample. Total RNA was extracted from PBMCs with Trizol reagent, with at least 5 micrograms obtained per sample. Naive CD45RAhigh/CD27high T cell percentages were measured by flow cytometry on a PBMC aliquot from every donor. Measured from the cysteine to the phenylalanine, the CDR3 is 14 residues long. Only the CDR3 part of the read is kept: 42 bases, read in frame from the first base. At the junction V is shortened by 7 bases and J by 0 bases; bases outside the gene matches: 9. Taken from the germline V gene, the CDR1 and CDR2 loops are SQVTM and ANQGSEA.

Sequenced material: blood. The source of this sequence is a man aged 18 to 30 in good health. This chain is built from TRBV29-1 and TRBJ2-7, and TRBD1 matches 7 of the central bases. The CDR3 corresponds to CSAVTGISSYEQYF. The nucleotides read TGCAGCGCGGTGACAGGGATTTCCTCCTACGAGCAGTACTTC.